The source of this TCR beta chain is a study of Ad26.COV2.S vaccination and SARS-CoV-2 variants. Assay used: immunoSEQ multiplex PCR; TCRdb lists only in-frame clones, some missing. The repertoire holds roughly 270,000 clones, with around 87% as singletons. Stated treatment: around 19 received Ad26.COV2.S at low or high dose, single or two shots; about 5 received placebo; per-sample allocation not given. After the first vaccine or placebo injection, samples were drawn on day 63. The sequencing used peripheral blood, collected in a trial of Ad26.COV2.S vaccine versus placebo. The receptor's source is a person aged 18-60 years who received the Ad26.COV2.S COVID-19 vaccine or a placebo.

As DNA, the CDR3 is TGTGCCAGCAGCTCCGTTACTAGCGGGGGCACAGATACGCAGTATTTT. It codes for CASSSVTSGGTDTQYF. The rearrangement uses TRBV7-3 and TRBJ2-3; 10 nucleotides align to TRBD2. The CDR3 contains 16 residues. J gave up 1 base and V 4 bases, and 5 bases lay outside the gene matches. The germline CDR1 and CDR2 sequences are SGHTA and FQGTGA.